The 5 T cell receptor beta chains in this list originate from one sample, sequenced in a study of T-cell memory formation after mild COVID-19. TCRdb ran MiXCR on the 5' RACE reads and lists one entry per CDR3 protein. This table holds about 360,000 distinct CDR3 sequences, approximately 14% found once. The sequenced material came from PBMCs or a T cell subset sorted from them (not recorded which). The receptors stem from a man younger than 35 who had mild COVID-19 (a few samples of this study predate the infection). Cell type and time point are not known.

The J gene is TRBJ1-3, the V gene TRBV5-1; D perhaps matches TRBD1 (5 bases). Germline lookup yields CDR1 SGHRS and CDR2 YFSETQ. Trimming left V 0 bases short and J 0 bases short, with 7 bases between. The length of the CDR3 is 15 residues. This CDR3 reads CASSLDDSSGNTIYF. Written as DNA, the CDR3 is TGCGCCAGCAGCTTGGACGACAGCTCTGGAAACACCATATATTTT.

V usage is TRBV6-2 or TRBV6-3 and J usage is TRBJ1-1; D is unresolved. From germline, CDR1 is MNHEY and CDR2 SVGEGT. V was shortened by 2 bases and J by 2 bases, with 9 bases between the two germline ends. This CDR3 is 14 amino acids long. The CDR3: CASSYQAGNTEAFF. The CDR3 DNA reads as TGTGCCAGCAGTTACCAGGCCGGAAACACTGAAGCTTTCTTT.

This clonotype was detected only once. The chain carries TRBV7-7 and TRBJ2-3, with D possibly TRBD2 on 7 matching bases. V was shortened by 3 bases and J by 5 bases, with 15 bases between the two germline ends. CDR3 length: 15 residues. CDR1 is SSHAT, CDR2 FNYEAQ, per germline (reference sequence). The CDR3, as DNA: TGTGCCAGCAGCTTCCGGGGGGCGTTTGGAGATACGCAGTATTTT. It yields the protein CASSFRGAFGDTQYF.

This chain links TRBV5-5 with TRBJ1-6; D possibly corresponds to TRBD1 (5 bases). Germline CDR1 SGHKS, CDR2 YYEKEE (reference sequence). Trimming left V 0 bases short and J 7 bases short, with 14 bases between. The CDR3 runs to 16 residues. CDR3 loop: CASSLDPGWENSPLHF. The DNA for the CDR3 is TGTGCCAGCAGCTTGGATCCAGGGTGGGAGAATTCACCCCTCCACTTT.

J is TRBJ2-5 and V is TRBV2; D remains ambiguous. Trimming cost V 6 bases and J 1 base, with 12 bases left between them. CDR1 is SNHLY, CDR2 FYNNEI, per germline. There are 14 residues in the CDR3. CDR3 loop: CASRVGYGQETQYF. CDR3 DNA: TGTGCCAGCAGGGTTGGGTACGGCCAAGAGACCCAGTACTTC.